This T cell receptor beta chain was recovered during a study of shared clonotypes between healthy human individuals. The repertoire was sequenced with immunoSEQ multiplex PCR; TCRdb's copy has only in-frame clones and lacks some. The sample carries about 2.4 million clones, approximately 94% recorded once. There are 14 residues in the CDR3. Germline CDR1 SNHLY, CDR2 FYNNEI. V dropped 7 bases and J dropped 2 bases, with 14 bases sitting between them. The sequence derives from a man aged 18 to 29 in good health. Some clones in this sample may be carry-over from other donors' samples. The V and J genes are TRBV2 and TRBJ1-1, with a possible D match to TRBD1 (6 bases). The sequenced material came from naive CD4+ T cells from PBMCs. Subset: CD45RA+ positively selected. DNA of the CDR3: TGTGCCAGCATGGTACCAGGGGCCAACACTGAAGCTTTCTTT. Translation gives CASMVPGANTEAFF.